This TCR beta chain was sequenced during a study of cytomegalovirus exposure and HLA in healthy donors (dated by TCRdb to the late 2010s). About the full investigation: An earlier analysis of several hundred of the donors reported about 300 Gb of sequence data and 95 million to 120 million unique TCR beta sequences obtained from about 200 million T cells. A later genetic analysis took genome-wide SNP genotypes for about 65% of the 666 donors and used that subset as a discovery cohort. In a later analysis, previously published TCR beta repertoires from fewer than 750 donors were re-analyzed and high-resolution HLA genotyping was added so that TCR occurrence patterns could be studied. An early release that covered fewer than 800 HLA-typed donors contained 250 to 350 gigabases of sequencing data and 75 million to 100 million unique TCR sequences. Of the roughly 400 genotyped donors, about 84% fell in the genetic ancestry cluster associated with self-reported Caucasian donors. Several DR-DQ haplotypes were handled as single units for association and clustering because linkage in the cohort was strong. Every repertoire in the discovery cohort had been generated on one and the same sequencing platform. The study aimed to test whether cataloging public T cell receptors could reveal signatures of past pathogen exposure. Donor age, sex, ethnicity and CMV serostatus were collected together with the repertoire data. Typing coverage varied by locus: about 620-640 donors for A, B, C, DRB1 and DQB1; under 550 for DQA1; around 610 for DPA1; approximately 490 for DPB1. Rather than drawing on any new phenotypic data, the later analysis identified candidate immune exposures from TCR beta sequences and the way those sequences occurred across donors. The study used immunosequencing to profile the T cell repertoires of approximately 630 subjects and linked those repertoires to cytomegalovirus serostatus. HLA typing covered class I and class II loci at four-digit resolution. Across about 370 genotyped donors of the cohort, an average of about 220,000 unique TCR beta nucleotide sequences per donor were sequenced, and approximately 17% of those sequences were non-productive. In addition to the first cohort of approximately 670 subjects, a separate validation cohort of 130 or so different subjects was used. The study combined high-throughput TCR immunosequencing, statistical association of individual TCRs with disease status, and machine learning to predict cytomegalovirus infection status. To decide whether each TCR beta V gene segment behaved as functional or pseudogenic, an earlier analysis of 587 of the donors relied on high-throughput TCR beta sequencing. The study at large found these results: Three of the identified cytomegalovirus-associated TCR beta chains were confirmed in vitro to be specific for cytomegalovirus antigens. In the study, 150 to 200 TCR beta chains were listed as associated with cytomegalovirus. Because some donors lacked HLA typing at each locus, the association tests relied only on the typed subset. The classifier was reported to diagnose cytomegalovirus status with high specificity and sensitivity in both the original cohort and the validation cohort. In a later analysis, HLA-associated TCR beta chains were found to be more clonally expanded and to have lower generation probabilities than equally common non-associated chains. Presence/absence analyses assumed roughly uniform sequencing depth across donors, an assumption that may not hold. Specific HLA alleles were associated with 15,000 to 20,000 TCR beta sequences at a false discovery rate of 0.05 in a later analysis. A further reported finding was that TCR beta sequences accurately predicted the HLA-A and HLA-B alleles for most subjects in the first cohort. It was suggested by the authors that the approach could potentially be generalized to other disease states and immunological phenotypes. Correlated functional status among segregating V segments might be attributable to linkage disequilibrium, but an unknown experimental factor could not be ruled out. According to a later genetic analysis, donors in an Asian-associated ancestry cluster had fewer N-insertions in productive TCRs than the approximately 700-donor mean. A later genetic analysis associated a missense DCLRE1C variant with V-gene and J-gene trimming of TCR beta chains, and an independent cohort replicated the association. Some IMGT-functional V segments, including TRBV6-2 and TRBV6-3, could not be told apart with the 87-base-pair reads, so those segments were excluded. Strong co-occurrence of HLA alleles, especially DR and DQ, made assigning TCR associations to individual alleles difficult. Only TCR beta chains were sequenced in this cohort, and the absence of alpha or paired-chain data limited detectable features. Immune exposure information for the cohort was limited to CMV serostatus. The earlier analysis of fewer than 750 of the donors excluded some 15 rarely observed V segments, including chromosome 9 orphons, because counts were too low. In an earlier analysis of around 600 of the donors, most TCR beta V segments appeared in productive rearrangements about 87% or about 30% of the time, broadly matching IMGT annotations. According to a later analysis, TCR association rates differed among HLA loci, with DRB1 alleles showing the most associated TCRs and HLA-C alleles showing the fewest. A cluster of highly shared sequence variants was judged likely to be a technical artifact of the sequencing pipeline. Across donors, most TCR sequences were observed very rarely, whereas some public TCRs were present in many individuals. A later analysis found that most CMV-associated TCR beta chains appeared HLA-restricted, with HLA associations seemingly driven largely by CMV exposure. Several of the top co-occurrence clusters appeared to be linked to parvovirus B19, influenza, CMV and Epstein-Barr virus, according to a later analysis.

Measured from the cysteine to the phenylalanine, the CDR3 is 15 residues long. The retained sequence is limited to the CDR3, 45 bases, with the frame set at the first base. Via the germline V gene, CDR1 is SGDLS and CDR2 YYNGEE. V lost 4 bases and J lost 7 bases, and the count of bases not matched to a germline gene is 7. The cohort consisted of 650 to 850 healthy bone marrow donors. At the time of sampling, every cohort member was nominally healthy, though immune exposures that went unrecorded were likely present. The donor was CMV seronegative and belonged to the group of over 350 seronegative cohort members. A peripheral blood sample was provided by each donor, and peripheral blood mononuclear cells were used for TCR beta sequencing. Genomic DNA was extracted from the blood cell samples with the Qiagen DNeasy Blood Extraction Kit. Receptor libraries were prepared by the immunoSEQ multiplex PCR assay. The multiplex PCR relied on a mix of 60 forward primers for TCR Vbeta segments and 13 reverse primers for TCR Jbeta segments. A multiplex PCR assay on genomic DNA amplified the CDR3 region of rearranged TCR beta genes. On the Illumina HiSeq System, the amplified TCR beta libraries were sequenced as 87-base-pair reads. The original methods were these. A later analysis counted approximately 76 million unique TCR beta chains across the roughly 700 repertoires, and around 12 million of these chains were shared by at least two donors. A nearest-neighbor algorithm error-corrected the raw reads and collapsed the reads into unique sequences, merging closely related sequences to remove PCR and sequencing errors. V, D and J gene segments were assigned by aligning CDR3 sequences to IMGT reference sequences. For a sequence to be retained, a match of at least six nucleotides was required to both a V gene segment and a J gene segment. Rearrangements were called productive when the CDR3 lacked stop codons and stayed in frame with V and J; all others were non-productive. CDR3 was defined according to IMGT convention as the region running from the second conserved V-encoded cysteine to the conserved J-encoded phenylalanine. Sequences without an unambiguous match to a single V gene segment were excluded from the earlier analysis of about 600 of the donors. An earlier analysis of almost 600 of the donors classified V segments as functional when productive rearrangements were above 56.7% and as segregating when the standard deviation between donors was above 5%. A statistical classification framework was built to diagnose cytomegalovirus status from the catalog of TCR beta chain sequences. A later analysis assigned V and J genes by comparing TCR nucleotide sequences with IMGT/GENE-DB human TR gene sequences. In a later analysis, CDR3 sequences and most-parsimonious VDJ recombination scenarios were assigned using the TCRdist pipeline. In a later analysis, every TCR beta chain was defined by the combination of its CDR3 amino acid sequence and its V-gene family, and reads without a unique V-gene family were dropped. A later analysis removed 592 highly shared, low-generation-probability nucleotide sequences to deal with suspected cross-contamination and a sequencing artifact. In a later analysis, a clonal expansion index was calculated for each public chain from normalized within-repertoire ranks of inferred template counts. In a later analysis, generation probabilities were computed with a VDJ recombination model fitted to out-of-frame rearrangements, and the resulting probabilities were checked against IGoR. A later analysis scored TCR-TCR, TCR-HLA and TCR-CMV co-occurrence with hypergeometric tests, applying a repertoire-size bias correction to TCR pairs. To estimate false discovery rates, a later analysis permuted the HLA or CMV assignments 20 times. In a later analysis, co-occurring TCRs were grouped using DBSCAN, with TCRdist sequence similarity added in when clustering inside HLA-allele-positive subsets. For co-occurrence clustering, repertoires with fewer than 30,000 or more than 120,000 public chains were excluded, along with five or six repertoires with anomalous nucleotide sharing. As stored in TCRdb, this immuneACCESS dataset retains in-frame rearrangements with V and J assigned. A fraction of the clones does not appear; measured against another copy, unresolved V genes explain less than half of the discrepancy, and the remainder lacks a known reason. The DNA gave D and trimming, while V, J and clone size come from that table. The sample table contains approximately 88,000 clones; only one count was recorded for roughly 80% of them. 3.7% of the sample belongs to the ten largest clones.

As to this clone: Its binding antigen is unknown. No clone much larger than this one lies a single base away; base qualities are absent.

The clonotype comes from a man aged 25-45 years in good health and CMV-seronegative. Sequenced sample: PBMCs. This receptor chain uses TRBV9 and TRBJ2-1, with 11 central nucleotides matching TRBD2. The CDR3 is CASSPRTSGWNEQFF. Here is the DNA: TGTGCCAGCAGCCCCCGGACTAGCGGGTGGAATGAGCAGTTCTTC.